The clone carrying this T cell receptor beta chain was detected ten times or more. Its antigen is unidentified. The data were taken from a study of post-analysis software for immune sequencing data. Turning to the study itself: As for disease course, relapsing-remitting, secondary progressive and progressive-relapsing multiple sclerosis were all included.

The study's findings and limits: Strong co-clustering by F measure was evident for samples that had been prepared in the same batch. In patients, TRBV5-6, TRBV5-1 and TRBV20-1 belonged to five TRBV segments found more frequently than in controls.

Each TCR beta cDNA library carried unique molecular identifiers. Around 500,000 cDNA molecules were obtained from roughly 0.93 to 9.6 million T cells. TCRdb re-derived calls from the PCR reads in MiXCR, one entry per CDR3 protein. Found here are around 500,000 distinct CDR3 sequences, approximately 31% of them singletons; the top ten hold less than 6%. V lost 0 bases, J lost 4 bases, and 16 bases lay in between. CDR1 MGHRA and CDR2 YSYEKL come from the germline V gene. This CDR3 spans 17 amino acids. The chain joins TRBV4-1 to TRBJ2-1; perhaps TRBD2 as D (6 bases). Sequencing was done on a sample of blood. The receptor comes from a girl aged 2-17 years with multiple sclerosis. The CDR3 DNA follows: TGCGCCAGCAGCCAAGAGGTTATTAGCGGAGCATACAATGAGCAGTTCTTC. Encoded protein: CASSQEVISGAYNEQFF.